The 18 T cell receptor beta chains below all came from one sample that was sequenced in a study of blood T cell repertoires in COVID-19. Sequencing was performed with immunoSEQ multiplex PCR; in TCRdb, only in-frame clones are kept and a portion is missing. The sample contains about 440,000 clones, around nine tenths of which appear only once. The material sequenced was PBMCs or T cells enriched from blood (not recorded which). These receptors were collected from a woman in her late teens or twenties with acute COVID-19.

The sample holds a few counts of this clone. The V and J genes are TRBV6-5 and TRBJ2-7; 7 bases match TRBD1. This CDR3 comprises 15 residues. Germline V gives CDR1 MNHEY, CDR2 SVGAGI. V was pared by 4 bases and J by 2 bases, with 8 bases of the junction left unmatched. CDR3: CASSSVTGTTYEQYF. In DNA form, the CDR3 reads TGTGCCAGCAGTTCTGTGACAGGGACGACCTACGAGCAGTACTTC.

The chain links TRBV7-2 to TRBJ2-7; 9 nucleotides match TRBD1. Germline values: CDR1 SGHTA, CDR2 FQGNSA. V was pared by 5 bases and J by 0 bases, with 5 bases of the junction left unmatched. The CDR3 is 15 amino acids. The CDR3 nucleotides are TGTGCCAGCAGCCCGTGGACAGGGGCCTCCTACGAGCAGTACTTC. This gives the protein CASSPWTGASYEQYF.

This clone came up once. The rearrangement links TRBV19 to TRBJ2-1; D is uncertain. The CDR3 totals 16 residues. Deletions cut 3 bases from V and 0 bases from J, with 12 bases between. The V gene's germline CDR1 is LNHDA and CDR2 SQIVND (reference sequence). The CDR3 DNA is TGTGCCAGTAGTATTATGGCAGGTTTCTCCTACAATGAGCAGTTCTTC. Protein: CASSIMAGFSYNEQFF. The full variable domain, its missing parts supplied by reference TRBV19 and TRBJ2-1, is DGGITQSPKYLFRKEGQNVTLSCEQNLNHDAMYWYRQDPGQGLRLIYYSQIVNDFQKGDIAEGYSVSREKKESFPLTVTSAQKNPTAFYLCASSIMAGFSYNEQFFGPGTRLTVL.

Concerning this clone itself: It is unclear where the CDR3 begins or ends on the DNA, so no DNA is shown, and the CDR3 is as TCRdb lists it. This rearrangement joins TRBV27 to TRBJ1-2; no check of the table's D call, TRBD1, against the DNA was made. CDR1 is MNHEY and CDR2 is SMNVEV in the germline V gene (reference sequence). The CDR3 spans 12 amino acids, including both terminal residues. The CDR3: CASSFASGSITF.

This clone was detected many times. As DNA, the CDR3 is TGTGCCAGCAGCTTAGGTGGCGGGAGTCGGATTGAGCAGTTCTTC. This translates into CASSLGGGSRIEQFF. V is TRBV13 and J is TRBJ2-1; 7 bases are shared with TRBD2. Trimming at V came to 0 bases and at J to 9 bases, leaving 8 bases not matched to a gene. There are 15 residues in the CDR3. CDR1 is PRHDT and CDR2 is FYEKMQ in the germline V gene (reference sequence). The full variable domain, its missing parts supplied by reference TRBV13 and TRBJ2-1, is AAGVIQSPRHLIKEKRETATLKCYPIPRHDTVYWYQQGPGQDPQFLISFYEKMQSDKGSIPDRFSAQQFSDYHSELNMSSLELGDSALYFCASSLGGGSRIEQFFGPGTRLTVL.

The V call is TRBV10-1, the J call TRBJ1-1, with D possibly matching TRBD1 (6 bases). The germline V gene encodes CDR1 WNHNN and CDR2 SYGVQD (reference sequence). The CDR3 has 13 amino acids. V gave up 2 bases and J gave up 7 bases, with 11 bases separating them. The DNA for the CDR3 is TGCGCCAGCAGTGAGAACTTCAGGGGTGAAGCTTTCTTT. This codes for CASSENFRGEAFF.

Regarding this clone: Other DNA sequences of this sample code for an identical CDR3. V and J are TRBV9 and TRBJ1-3; TRBD1 agrees at 7 bases. V was clipped by 4 bases and J by 4 bases; unmatched bases: 8. This CDR3 has 15 amino acids. Per the germline V gene, CDR1 is SGDLS and CDR2 is YYNGEE. CDR3: CASSIRTGSGNTIYF. The CDR3 DNA reads as TGTGCCAGCAGCATCCGGACAGGTTCAGGAAACACCATATATTTT.

As DNA, the CDR3 is TGTGCCAGCAGCCCAGGGGGGTCACAGGGGCCCAACTCCTACGAGCAGTACTTC. Translation: CASSPGGSQGPNSYEQYF. The genes are TRBV7-9 and TRBJ2-7, with a possible D match to TRBD1 (7 bases). Germline V gene sequence: CDR1 SEHNR, CDR2 FQNEAQ (reference sequence). With 5 bases removed from V and 0 bases from J, the gap between germline ends came to 23 bases. The CDR3 contains 18 residues.

The J gene is TRBJ1-5, the V gene TRBV19; 8 nucleotides line up with TRBD1. The CDR3 covers 15 residues. V gave up 3 bases and J gave up 2 bases; unmatched junction bases: 3. CDR1 is LNHDA, CDR2 SQIVND, per germline (reference sequence). This CDR3 reads CASSISGGGNQPQHF. CDR3 sequence (DNA): TGTGCCAGTAGTATCTCAGGGGGCGGCAATCAGCCCCAGCATTTT.

The gene calls are TRBV12-5 and TRBJ2-2; TRBD1 matches at 8 bases. V lost 1 base, J lost 6 bases, and 4 bases stayed unmatched. There are 15 residues in the CDR3. Germline CDR1 reads LGHNT; CDR2 reads FRNRAP. CDR3 in amino acids: CASGLGDRYAGELFF. CDR3 coding DNA: TGTGCTAGTGGTTTGGGGGACAGGTACGCCGGGGAGCTGTTTTTT.

CDR3: CSVVRGQGGYGYTF. DNA of the CDR3: TGCAGCGTTGTTAGAGGACAGGGAGGCTATGGCTACACCTTC. V gene TRBV29-1 combines with J gene TRBJ1-2; the match to TRBD1 covers 8 bases. V shed 4 bases and J 4 bases; nucleotides not matched to a gene: 8. The germline CDR1 and CDR2 sequences are SQVTM and ANQGSEA. The CDR3 spans 14 residues.

The V gene is TRBV5-1, the J gene TRBJ1-1; 7 bases map to TRBD1. This CDR3 is built from 15 residues. J was trimmed by 7 bases and V by 4 bases; bases with no gene match: 13. Germline-derived CDR1 and CDR2 are SGHRS and YFSETQ. CDR3: CASSTELQGRSEAFF. DNA of the CDR3: TGCGCCAGCAGCACGGAACTACAGGGGAGGAGTGAAGCTTTCTTT.

This clone was observed a few times. The rearrangement joins TRBV19 to TRBJ1-5; weak D call: TRBD1 (5 bases). CDR3 length: 15 residues. Per the germline V gene, CDR1 is LNHDA and CDR2 is SQIVND (reference sequence). Trimming took 0 bases from V and 7 from J, leaving 13 bases between them. The CDR3 bases are TGTGCCAGTAGTATAGAGCCAGGGAGGAAGCAGCCCCAGCATTTT. It is translated as CASSIEPGRKQPQHF.

The J gene is TRBJ2-5, the V gene TRBV7-2; a possible D gene is TRBD2 (7 bases). Germline V gene sequence: CDR1 SGHTA, CDR2 FQGNSA. Trimming left V 5 bases short and J 6 bases short, with 19 bases between. The CDR3 length is 15 residues. CDR3 DNA: TGTGCCAGCAGCCATGCGGGGGCGCGTCTGAAGACCCAGTACTTC. This translates into CASSHAGARLKTQYF.

V gene TRBV4-2 combines with J gene TRBJ2-3; tentatively, D is TRBD2 (6 bases). Germline CDR1 and CDR2: LGHNA and YNFKEQ. V gave up 1 base and J gave up 6 bases, with 14 bases separating them. The CDR3 is 15 amino acids. CDR3 nucleotide sequence: TGTGCCAGCAGCCAAGTTGGGACTCAATTCGATACGCAGTATTTT. Residues: CASSQVGTQFDTQYF.

V is TRBV27 and J is TRBJ1-2; D may be TRBD1 (5 bases). The CDR3 length is 13 residues. In germline, CDR1 is MNHEY, CDR2 SMNVEV (reference sequence). Deletions cut 4 bases from V and 5 bases from J, with 11 bases between. DNA of the CDR3: TGTGCCAGCAGTTCAGGGAAGGGGTATGGCTACACCTTC. It encodes CASSSGKGYGYTF.

The chain is built from TRBV10-3 and TRBJ1-1, with D possibly being TRBD1 (5 bases). Germline CDR1 reads ENHRY; CDR2 reads SYGVKD. The CDR3 has 14 amino acids. V was cut by 5 bases and J by 3 bases, with 13 bases left in between. The CDR3 loop is CAISSGGADTEAFF. In DNA, the CDR3 is TGTGCCATCAGTTCAGGAGGGGCCGACACTGAAGCTTTCTTT.

The chain employs TRBV9 and TRBJ1-6; the D gene is possibly TRBD1 (6 bases). Germline loops: CDR1 SGDLS, CDR2 YYNGEE. V dropped 4 bases and J dropped 6 bases, with 11 bases sitting between them. CDR3 length: 14 amino acids. CDR3: CASSSTGSNSPLHF. In DNA form, the CDR3 reads TGTGCCAGCAGCTCGACAGGAAGTAATTCACCCCTCCACTTT.